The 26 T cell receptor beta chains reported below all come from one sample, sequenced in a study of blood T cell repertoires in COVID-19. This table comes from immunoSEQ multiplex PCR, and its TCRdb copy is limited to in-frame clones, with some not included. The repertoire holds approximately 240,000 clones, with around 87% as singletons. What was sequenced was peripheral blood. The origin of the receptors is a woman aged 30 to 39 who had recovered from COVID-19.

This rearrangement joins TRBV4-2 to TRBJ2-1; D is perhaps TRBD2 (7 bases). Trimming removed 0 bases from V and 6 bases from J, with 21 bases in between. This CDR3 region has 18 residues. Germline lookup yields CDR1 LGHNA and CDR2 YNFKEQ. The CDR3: CASSQDRLGASGVNEQFF. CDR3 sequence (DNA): TGTGCCAGCAGCCAAGATCGATTGGGGGCAAGCGGGGTCAATGAGCAGTTCTTC.

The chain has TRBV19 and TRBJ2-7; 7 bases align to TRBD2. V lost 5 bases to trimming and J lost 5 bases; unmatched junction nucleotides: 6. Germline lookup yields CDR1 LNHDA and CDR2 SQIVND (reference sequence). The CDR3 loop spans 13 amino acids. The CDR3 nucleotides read TGTGCCAGTAGTCTAGCGGTAGTCAACGAGCAGTACTTC. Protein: CASSLAVVNEQYF.

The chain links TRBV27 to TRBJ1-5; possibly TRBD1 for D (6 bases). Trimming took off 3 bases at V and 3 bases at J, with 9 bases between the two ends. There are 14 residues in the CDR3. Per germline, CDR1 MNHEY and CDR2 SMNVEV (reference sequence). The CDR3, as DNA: TGTGCCAGCAGTTTTACAGGGTCCAATCAGCCCCAGCATTTT. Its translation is CASSFTGSNQPQHF.

CDR3 in amino acids: CASSFTGFYGYTF. CDR3 in DNA: TGTGCCAGCAGTTTCACAGGGTTCTATGGCTACACCTTC. This chain connects TRBV27 to TRBJ1-2; D perhaps matches TRBD1 (6 bases). Per germline, CDR1 MNHEY and CDR2 SMNVEV (reference sequence). V lost 3 bases and J lost 4, with 9 bases in between. The CDR3 has 13 amino acids.

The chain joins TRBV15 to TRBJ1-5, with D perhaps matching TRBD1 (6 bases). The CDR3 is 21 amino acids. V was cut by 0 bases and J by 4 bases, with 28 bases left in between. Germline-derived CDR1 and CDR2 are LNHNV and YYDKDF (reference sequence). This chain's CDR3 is CATSRDKLGARGIEGNQPQHF. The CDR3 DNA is TGTGCCACCAGCAGAGATAAGTTAGGGGCCAGGGGCATAGAGGGAAATCAGCCCCAGCATTTT.

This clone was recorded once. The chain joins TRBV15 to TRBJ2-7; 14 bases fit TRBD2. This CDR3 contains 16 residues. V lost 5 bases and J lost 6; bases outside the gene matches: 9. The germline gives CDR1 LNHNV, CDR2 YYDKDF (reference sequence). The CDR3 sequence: CATSDIPTSGGAEQYF. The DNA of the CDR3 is TGTGCCACCAGCGATATTCCGACTAGCGGGGGGGCCGAGCAGTACTTC.

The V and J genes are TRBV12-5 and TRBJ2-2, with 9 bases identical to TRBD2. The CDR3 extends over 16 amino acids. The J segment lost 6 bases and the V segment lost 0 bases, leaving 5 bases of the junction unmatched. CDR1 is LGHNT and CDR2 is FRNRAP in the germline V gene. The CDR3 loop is CASGLVIAGEAGELFF. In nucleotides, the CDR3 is TGTGCTAGTGGTTTGGTAATAGCGGGGGAAGCCGGGGAGCTGTTTTTT.

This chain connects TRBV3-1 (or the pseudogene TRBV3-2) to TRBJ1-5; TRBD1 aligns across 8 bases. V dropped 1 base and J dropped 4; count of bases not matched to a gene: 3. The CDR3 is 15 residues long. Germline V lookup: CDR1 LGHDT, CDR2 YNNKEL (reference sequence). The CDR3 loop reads CASSQAGGSNQPQHF. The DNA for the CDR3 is TGTGCCAGCAGCCAAGCAGGGGGCTCGAATCAGCCCCAGCATTTT.

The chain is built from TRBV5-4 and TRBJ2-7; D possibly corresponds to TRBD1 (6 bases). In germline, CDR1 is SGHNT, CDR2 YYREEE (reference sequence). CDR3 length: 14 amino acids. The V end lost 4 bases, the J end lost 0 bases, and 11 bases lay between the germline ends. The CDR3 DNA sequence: TGTGCCAGCAGCGCAAACAGGGACTCCTACGAGCAGTACTTC. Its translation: CASSANRDSYEQYF.

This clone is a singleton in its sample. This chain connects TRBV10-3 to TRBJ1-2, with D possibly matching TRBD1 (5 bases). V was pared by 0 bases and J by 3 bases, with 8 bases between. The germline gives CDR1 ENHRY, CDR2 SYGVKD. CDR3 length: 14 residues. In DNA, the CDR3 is TGTGCCATCAGTGAGTCGGCGGGGGACTATGGCTACACCTTC. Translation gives CAISESAGDYGYTF.

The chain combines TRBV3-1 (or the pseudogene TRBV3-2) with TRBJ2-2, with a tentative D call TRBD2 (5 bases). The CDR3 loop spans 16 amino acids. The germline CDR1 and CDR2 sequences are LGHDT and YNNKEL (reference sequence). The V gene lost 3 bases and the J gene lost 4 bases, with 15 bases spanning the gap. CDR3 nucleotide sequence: TGTGCCAGCAGCCAGAGACGGCCTGCGGGCACCGGGGAGCTGTTTTTT. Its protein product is CASSQRRPAGTGELFF.

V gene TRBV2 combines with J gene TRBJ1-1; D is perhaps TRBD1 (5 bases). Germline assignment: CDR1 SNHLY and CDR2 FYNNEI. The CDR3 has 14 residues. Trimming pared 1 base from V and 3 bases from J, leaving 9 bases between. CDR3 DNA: TGTGCCAGCAGTGAAGTGGGGCCGGACACTGAAGCTTTCTTT. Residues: CASSEVGPDTEAFF.

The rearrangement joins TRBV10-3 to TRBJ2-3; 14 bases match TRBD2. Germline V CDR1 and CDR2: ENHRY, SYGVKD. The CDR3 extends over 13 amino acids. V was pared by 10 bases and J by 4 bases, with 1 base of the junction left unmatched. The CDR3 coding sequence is TGTGCCACGACTAGCGGGGGGGCAGATACGCAGTATTTT. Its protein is CATTSGGADTQYF.

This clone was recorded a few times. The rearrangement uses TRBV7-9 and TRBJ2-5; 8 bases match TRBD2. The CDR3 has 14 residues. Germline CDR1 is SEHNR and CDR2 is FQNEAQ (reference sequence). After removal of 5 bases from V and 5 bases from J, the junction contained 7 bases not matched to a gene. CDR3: CASSHAGGSETQYF. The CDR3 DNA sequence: TGTGCCAGCAGCCACGCGGGGGGCTCTGAGACCCAGTACTTC. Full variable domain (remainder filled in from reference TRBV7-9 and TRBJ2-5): DTGVSQNPRHKITKRGQNVTFRCDPISEHNRLYWYRQTLGQGPEFLTYFQNEAQLEKSRLLSDRFSAERPKGSFSTLEIQRTEQGDSAMYLCASSHAGGSETQYFGPGTRLLVL.

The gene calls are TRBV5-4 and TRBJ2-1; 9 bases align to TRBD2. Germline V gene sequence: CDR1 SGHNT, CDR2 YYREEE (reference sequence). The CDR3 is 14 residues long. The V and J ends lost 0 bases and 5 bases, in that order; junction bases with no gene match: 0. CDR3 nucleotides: TGTGCCAGCAGCTTGGAGCGGGGGGACAATGAGCAGTTCTTC. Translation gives CASSLERGDNEQFF.

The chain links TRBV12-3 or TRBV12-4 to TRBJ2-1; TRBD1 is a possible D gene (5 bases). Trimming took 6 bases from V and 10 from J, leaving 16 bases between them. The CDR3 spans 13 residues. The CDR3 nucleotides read TGTGCCAGCAGCCTAAGGGGTCACGAGGAGCAGTTCTTC. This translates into CASSLRGHEEQFF.

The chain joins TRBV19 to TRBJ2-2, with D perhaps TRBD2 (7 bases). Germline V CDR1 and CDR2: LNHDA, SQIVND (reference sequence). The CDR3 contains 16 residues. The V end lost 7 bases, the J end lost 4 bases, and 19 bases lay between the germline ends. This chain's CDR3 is CASTLVGGRSTGELFF. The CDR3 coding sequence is TGTGCCAGTACTCTAGTGGGGGGGCGCAGCACCGGGGAGCTGTTTTTT.

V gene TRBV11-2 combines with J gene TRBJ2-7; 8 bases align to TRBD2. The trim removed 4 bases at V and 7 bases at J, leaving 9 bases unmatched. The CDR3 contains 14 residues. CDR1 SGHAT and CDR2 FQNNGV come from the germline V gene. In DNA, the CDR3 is TGTGCCAGCAGCTCCGGACTAGCTTTTCGGGAGCAGTACTTC. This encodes CASSSGLAFREQYF. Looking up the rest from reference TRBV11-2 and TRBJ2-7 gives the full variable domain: EAGVAQSPRYKIIEKRQSVAFWCNPISGHATLYWYQQILGQGPKLLIQFQNNGVVDDSQLPKDRFSAERLKGVDSTLKIQPAKLEDSAVYLCASSSGLAFREQYFGPGTRLTVT.

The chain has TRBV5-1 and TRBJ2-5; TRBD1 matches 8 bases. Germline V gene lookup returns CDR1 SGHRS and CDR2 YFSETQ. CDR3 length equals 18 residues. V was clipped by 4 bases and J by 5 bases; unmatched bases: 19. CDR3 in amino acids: CASSPGAPGTGYLETQYF. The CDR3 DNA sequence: TGCGCCAGCAGCCCCGGAGCCCCCGGGACAGGCTATTTGGAGACCCAGTACTTC. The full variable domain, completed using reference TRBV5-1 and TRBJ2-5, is KAGVTQTPRYLIKTRGQQVTLSCSPISGHRSVSWYQQTPGQGLQFLFEYFSETQRNKGNFPGRFSGRQFSNSRSEMNVSTLELGDSALYLCASSPGAPGTGYLETQYFGPGTRLLVL.

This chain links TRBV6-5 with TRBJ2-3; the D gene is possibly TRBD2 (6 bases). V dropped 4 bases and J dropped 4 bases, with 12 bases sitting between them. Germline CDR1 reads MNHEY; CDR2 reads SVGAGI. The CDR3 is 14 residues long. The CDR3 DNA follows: TGTGCCAGCAGTTTACAGTGGGGGGCAGATACGCAGTATTTT. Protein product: CASSLQWGADTQYF.

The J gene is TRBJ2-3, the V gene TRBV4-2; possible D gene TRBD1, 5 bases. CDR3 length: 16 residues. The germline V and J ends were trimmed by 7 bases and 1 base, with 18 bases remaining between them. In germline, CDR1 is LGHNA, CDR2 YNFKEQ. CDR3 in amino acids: CASKPFGAGGTDTQYF. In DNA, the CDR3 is TGTGCCAGCAAGCCCTTTGGGGCTGGCGGCACAGATACGCAGTATTTT.

The CDR3 coding sequence is TGTGCCAGCGGACTAGCGGGGTCGTACACCGGGGAGCTGTTTTTT. Protein: CASGLAGSYTGELFF. V is TRBV7-2 and J is TRBJ2-2, with TRBD2 matching over 12 bases. The V gene's germline CDR1 is SGHTA and CDR2 FQGNSA. This CDR3 is 15 amino acids long. Trimming at V came to 8 bases and at J to 3 bases, leaving 4 bases not matched to a gene.

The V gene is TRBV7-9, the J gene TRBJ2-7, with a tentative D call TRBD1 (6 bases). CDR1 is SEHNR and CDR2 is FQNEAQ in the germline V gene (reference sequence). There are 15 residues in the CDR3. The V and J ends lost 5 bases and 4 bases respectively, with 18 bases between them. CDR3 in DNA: TGTGCCAGCAGCGAAACCGGGACATCGCTTTACGAGCAGTACTTC. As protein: CASSETGTSLYEQYF.

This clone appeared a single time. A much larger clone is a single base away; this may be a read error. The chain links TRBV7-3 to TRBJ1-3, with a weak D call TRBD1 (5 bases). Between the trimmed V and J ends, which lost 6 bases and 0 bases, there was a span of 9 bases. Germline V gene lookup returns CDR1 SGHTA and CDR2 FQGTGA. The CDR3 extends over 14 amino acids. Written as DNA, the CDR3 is TGTGCCAGCAGTTTACAGGACTCTGGAAACACCATATATTTT. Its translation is CASSLQDSGNTIYF.

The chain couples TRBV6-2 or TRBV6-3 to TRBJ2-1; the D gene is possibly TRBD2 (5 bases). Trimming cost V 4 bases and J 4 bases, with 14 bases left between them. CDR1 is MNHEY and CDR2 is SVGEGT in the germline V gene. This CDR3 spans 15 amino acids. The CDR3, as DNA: TGTGCCAGCAGTTCGGACTTTCCTTCTTACAATGAGCAGTTCTTC. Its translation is CASSSDFPSYNEQFF.

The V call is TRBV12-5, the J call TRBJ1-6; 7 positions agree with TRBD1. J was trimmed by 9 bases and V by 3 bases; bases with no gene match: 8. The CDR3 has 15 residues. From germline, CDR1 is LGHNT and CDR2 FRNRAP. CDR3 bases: TGTGCTAGTGGTTTATCGACAGGGTCGCTTTCACCCCTCCACTTT. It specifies CASGLSTGSLSPLHF.